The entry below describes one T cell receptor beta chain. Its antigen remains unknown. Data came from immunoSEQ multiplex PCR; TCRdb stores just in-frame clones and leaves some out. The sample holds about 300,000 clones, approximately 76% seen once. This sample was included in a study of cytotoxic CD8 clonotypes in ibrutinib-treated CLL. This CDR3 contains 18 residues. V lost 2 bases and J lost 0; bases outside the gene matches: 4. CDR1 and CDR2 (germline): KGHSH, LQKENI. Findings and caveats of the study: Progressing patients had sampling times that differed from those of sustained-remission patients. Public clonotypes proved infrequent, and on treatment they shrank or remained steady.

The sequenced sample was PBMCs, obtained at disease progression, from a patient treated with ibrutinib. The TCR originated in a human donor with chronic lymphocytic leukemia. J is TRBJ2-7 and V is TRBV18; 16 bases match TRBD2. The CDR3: CASSPLGLAGGGSYEQYF. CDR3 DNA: TGTGCCAGCTCACCATTGGGACTAGCGGGAGGGGGCTCCTACGAGCAGTACTTC.